The clone carrying this T cell receptor (beta chain) occurred a few times. Trimming left V 7 bases short and J 2 bases short, with 20 bases between. CDR1 and CDR2 (germline): SEHNR, FQNEAQ (reference sequence). The CDR3 is 16 residues long. These data are taken from a study of T cells after yellow fever vaccination. TCR cDNA was made by 5'RACE template switching, adding a universal primer site and UMIs. TCRdb re-called the 5' RACE reads through MiXCR, storing one row per CDR3 protein. The sample records some 340,000 distinct CDR3 sequences, over 4% being singletons. The chain recombines TRBV7-9 with TRBJ2-5, with a tentative D call TRBD2 (6 bases). The specimen was PBMCs, collected 5 days after the yellow fever booster vaccination. This clonotype was obtained from a man between 18 and 35 years old who received the YFV17D yellow fever vaccine. This chain's CDR3 is CASKEGLGGAQETQYF. The CDR3 bases are TGTGCCAGCAAGGAGGGGCTTGGCGGGGCGCAAGAGACCCAGTACTTC.